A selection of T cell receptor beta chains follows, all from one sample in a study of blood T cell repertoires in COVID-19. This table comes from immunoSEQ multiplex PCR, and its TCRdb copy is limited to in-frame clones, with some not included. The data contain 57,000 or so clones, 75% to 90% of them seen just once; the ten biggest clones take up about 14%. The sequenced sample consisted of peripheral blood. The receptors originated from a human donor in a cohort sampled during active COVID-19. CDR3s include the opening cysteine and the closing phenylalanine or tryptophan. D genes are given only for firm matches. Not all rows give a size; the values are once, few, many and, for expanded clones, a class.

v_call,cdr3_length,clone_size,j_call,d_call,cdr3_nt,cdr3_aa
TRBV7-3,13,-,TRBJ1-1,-,TGTGCCAGCAGCTATAGCCCGAACACTGAAGCTTTCTTT,CASSYSPNTEAFF
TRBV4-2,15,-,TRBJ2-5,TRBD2,TGTGCCAGCAGCCCGGGGCAAGCGGGAATGGAGACCCAGTACTTC,CASSPGQAGMETQYF
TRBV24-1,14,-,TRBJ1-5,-,TGTGCCACCAGTGATTCTCGGGGGTATCAGCCCCAGCATTTT,CATSDSRGYQPQHF
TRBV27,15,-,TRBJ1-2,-,TGTGCCAGCAGTTTCAGAGGCGGGGCTAACTATGGCTACACCTTC,CASSFRGGANYGYTF
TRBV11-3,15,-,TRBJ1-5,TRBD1,TGTGCCAGCAGCTTAGGGGACAGGGTCGGTCAGCCCCAGCATTTT,CASSLGDRVGQPQHF
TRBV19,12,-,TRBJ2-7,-,TGTGCCAGTAGTATAGCAGGGCGCGAGCAGTACTTC,CASSIAGREQYF
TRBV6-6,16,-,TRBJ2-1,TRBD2,TGTGCCGCGGGACTAGCGGGGTACAGCTCCTACAATGAGCAGTTCTTC,CAAGLAGYSSYNEQFF
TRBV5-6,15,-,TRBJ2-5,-,TGTGCCAGCAGCTCCTCGGGGGGCAGGCAAGAGACCCAGTACTTC,CASSSSGGRQETQYF
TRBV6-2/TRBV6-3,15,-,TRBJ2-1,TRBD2,TGTGCCAGCAGTTATGCGGCGGGAGGGTACAATGAGCAGTTCTTC,CASSYAAGGYNEQFF
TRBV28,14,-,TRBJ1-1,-,TGTGCCAGCAGTTCCGCCGGGAGGGGCACTGAAGCTTTCTTT,CASSSAGRGTEAFF
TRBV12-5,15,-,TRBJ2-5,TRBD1,TGTGCTAGTGGTTTGTACAGGGGCCCCCAAGAGACCCAGTACTTC,CASGLYRGPQETQYF
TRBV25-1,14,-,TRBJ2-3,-,TGTGCCAGCAGTAATAGGGGGAGCACAGATACGCAGTATTTT,CASSNRGSTDTQYF
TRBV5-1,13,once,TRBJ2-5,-,TGCGCCAGCAGCTTTGTCCTTAGAGAGACCCAGTACTTC,CASSFVLRETQYF
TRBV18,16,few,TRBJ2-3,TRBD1,TGTGCCAGCTCACCAATCGGACAGGGAAACACAGATACGCAGTATTTT,CASSPIGQGNTDTQYF
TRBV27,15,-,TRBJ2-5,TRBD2,TGTGCCAGCAGTCCGGGACTAGCGGGGAAAGAGACCCAGTACTTC,CASSPGLAGKETQYF
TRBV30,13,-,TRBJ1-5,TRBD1,TGTGCCTGGAGTGTACAGGGGAATCAGCCCCAGCATTTT,CAWSVQGNQPQHF
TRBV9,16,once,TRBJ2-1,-,TGTGCCAGCAGCGTAGGGGCGGGGTGGATCAACAATGAGCAGTTCTTC,CASSVGAGWINNEQFF
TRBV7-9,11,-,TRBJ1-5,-,TGTGCCAGCAGCAGGGGAGGTCCCCAGCATTTT,CASSRGGPQHF
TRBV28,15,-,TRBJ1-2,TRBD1,TGTGCCAGCAGTTTCCACTCGGGACAGGGGCTTGGCTACACCTTC,CASSFHSGQGLGYTF
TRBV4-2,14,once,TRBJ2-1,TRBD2,TGTGCCAGCAGCGACGGGAGGGCCCGGGGTGAGCAGTTCTTC,CASSDGRARGEQFF
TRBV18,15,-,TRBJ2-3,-,TGTGCCAGCTCACCGCGTGGGGGCGTCACAGATACGCAGTATTTT,CASSPRGGVTDTQYF
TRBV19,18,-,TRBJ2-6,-,TGTGCCAGTAGTTCTCACGGCCGAGGCCCTTCTGGGGCCAACGTCCTGACTTTC,CASSSHGRGPSGANVLTF
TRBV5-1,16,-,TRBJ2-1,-,TGCGCCAGCAGCCTGGACAGCCTTAGCTCCTACAATGAGCAGTTCTTC,CASSLDSLSSYNEQFF
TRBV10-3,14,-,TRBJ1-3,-,TGTGCCATCAGTGAGTCGTCGGGGGGAAACACCATATATTTT,CAISESSGGNTIYF
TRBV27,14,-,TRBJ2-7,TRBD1,TGTGCCAGCAGGGGGACAGGGGCTACCTACGAGCAGTACTTC,CASRGTGATYEQYF
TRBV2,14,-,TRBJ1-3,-,TGTGCCAGCAGTGAAAGGACATTTGGAAACACCATATATTTT,CASSERTFGNTIYF
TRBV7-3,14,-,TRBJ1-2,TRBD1,TGTGCCAGCAGCTTAACCGGGACAGGCTGGGGCTACACCTTC,CASSLTGTGWGYTF
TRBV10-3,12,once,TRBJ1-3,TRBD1,TGTGCCACCCGGGACAGGCGAAACACCATATATTTT,CATRDRRNTIYF
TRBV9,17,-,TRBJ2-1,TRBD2,TGTGCCAGCAGCGTAGGTGGGGGGGTAGCGGGATATGATGAGCAGTTCTTC,CASSVGGGVAGYDEQFF
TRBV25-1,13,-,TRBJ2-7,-,TGTGCCAGCAGCCGGGGGGCCGGCTTCGAGCAGTACTTC,CASSRGAGFEQYF
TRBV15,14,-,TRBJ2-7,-,TGTGCCACCAGCAGTGACAGGCCTCGGGGCGAGCAGTACTTC,CATSSDRPRGEQYF
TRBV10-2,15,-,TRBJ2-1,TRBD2,TGCGCCAGCAGTGGTGAGCGGGAGGGCCAAAATGAGCAGTTCTTC,CASSGEREGQNEQFF
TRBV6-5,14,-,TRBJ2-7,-,TGTGCCAGCAGGTTGGAGGTGATCTCCTACGAGCAGTACTTC,CASRLEVISYEQYF
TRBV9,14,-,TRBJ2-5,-,TGTGCCAGCAGCGCACAGTCCATCCAAGAGACCCAGTACTTC,CASSAQSIQETQYF
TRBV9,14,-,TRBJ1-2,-,TGTGCCAGCAGCCCTCGAACTCCGGTCTATGGCTACACCTTC,CASSPRTPVYGYTF
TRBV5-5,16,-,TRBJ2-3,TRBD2,TGTGCCAGCAGCATTATACTAGCGGGAGGGCCAGATACGCAGTATTTT,CASSIILAGGPDTQYF
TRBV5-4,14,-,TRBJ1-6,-,TGTGCCAGCAGCTTTGCCCGGAGGGACTCACCCCTCCACTTT,CASSFARRDSPLHF
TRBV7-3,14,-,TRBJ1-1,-,TGTGCCAGCAGCTCCGGAGCGGGGAACACTGAAGCTTTCTTT,CASSSGAGNTEAFF
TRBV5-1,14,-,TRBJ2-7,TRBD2,TGCGCCAGCAGCACCGGGACTAGCGGGACCGAGCAGTACTTC,CASSTGTSGTEQYF
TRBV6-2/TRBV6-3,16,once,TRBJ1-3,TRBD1,TGTGCCAGCAGTTCTTTCGGGACAGGGGAAGGAAACACCATATATTTT,CASSSFGTGEGNTIYF
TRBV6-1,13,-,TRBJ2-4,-,TGTGCCAGCAGTGAACAGCGGGAAAACATTCAGTACTTC,CASSEQRENIQYF
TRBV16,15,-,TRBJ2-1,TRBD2,TGTGCCAGCACTAATCAAGCGGGGCGATACAATGAGCAGTTCTTC,CASTNQAGRYNEQFF
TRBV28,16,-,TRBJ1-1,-,TGTGCCAGCAGTTTATGGAGTGCGACCGGGGGCACTGAAGCTTTCTTT,CASSLWSATGGTEAFF
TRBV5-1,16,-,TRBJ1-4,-,TGCGCCAGCAGGACCGGGGTTCGCCGGGGTAATGAAAAACTGTTTTTT,CASRTGVRRGNEKLFF
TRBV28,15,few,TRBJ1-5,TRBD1,TGTGCCAGCAGTCGACCGGGACAGGGTCATCAGCCCCAGCATTTT,CASSRPGQGHQPQHF
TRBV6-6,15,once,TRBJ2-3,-,TGTGCCAGCACCCAACGCGGCGGCGACACAGATACGCAGTATTTT,CASTQRGGDTDTQYF
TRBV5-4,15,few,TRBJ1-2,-,TGTGCCAGCAGCTTTCCTAATCTACAGGGTGGCGGCTACACCTTC,CASSFPNLQGGGYTF
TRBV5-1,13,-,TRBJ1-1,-,TGCGCCAGCAGCTTGGAGGGGTTAACTGAAGCTTTCTTT,CASSLEGLTEAFF
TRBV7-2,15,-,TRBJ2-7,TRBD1,TGTGCCAGCAGCTTAGCGCCCCAGGGGGCCTACGAGCAGTACTTC,CASSLAPQGAYEQYF
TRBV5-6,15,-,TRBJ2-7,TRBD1,TGTGCCAGCAGCTTGTTTGCACAGGGGGCTTACGAGCAGTACTTC,CASSLFAQGAYEQYF
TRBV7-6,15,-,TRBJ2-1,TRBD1,TGTGCCAGCAGACCCGGGACAGGGAGTCGGAGTGAGCAGTTCTTC,CASRPGTGSRSEQFF
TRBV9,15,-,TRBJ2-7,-,TGTGCCAGCAGCGTAGGTAGGACCACCTCGGGAGAGCAGTACTTC,CASSVGRTTSGEQYF
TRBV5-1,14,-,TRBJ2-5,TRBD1,TGCGCCAGCAGCTTGCTACAGGGGGCTGGGACCCAGTACTTC,CASSLLQGAGTQYF
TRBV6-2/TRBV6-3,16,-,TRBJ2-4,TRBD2,TGTGCCAGCAGTTCGGGACTAGCGGGAATCAAAAACATTCAGTACTTC,CASSSGLAGIKNIQYF
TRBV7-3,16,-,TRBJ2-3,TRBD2,TGTGCCAGCAGCACCCTAGCGGGAGCAGGCACAGATACGCAGTATTTT,CASSTLAGAGTDTQYF
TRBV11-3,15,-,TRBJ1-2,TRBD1,TGTGCCAGCAGCTTACGGACAGGGGTACAATATGGCTACACCTTC,CASSLRTGVQYGYTF
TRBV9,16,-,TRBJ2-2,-,TGTGCCAGCAGCGTAGGACAGAGAACACCCCCGGGGGAGCTGTTTTTT,CASSVGQRTPPGELFF
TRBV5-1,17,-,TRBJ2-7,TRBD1,TGCGCCAGCAGCTTGAAACCTTACGGGACAGGGACCTACGAGCAGTACTTC,CASSLKPYGTGTYEQYF
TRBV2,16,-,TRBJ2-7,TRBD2,TGTGCCAGCAGCCGCGACAGGGTACTAGCGGGAGTTGAGCAGTACTTC,CASSRDRVLAGVEQYF